A selection of T cell receptor beta chains follows, all from one sample in a study of Ad26.COV2.S vaccination and SARS-CoV-2 variants. Clones were read by immunoSEQ multiplex PCR, and TCRdb kept only the in-frame ones, dropping some. The sample contains hundreds of thousands of clones, around 92% of which appear only once. Material: peripheral blood, obtained in a trial of Ad26.COV2.S vaccine versus placebo. The receptor source for this set is a person between 18 and 65 years old who received the Ad26.COV2.S COVID-19 vaccine or a placebo. Each CDR3 is given with its conserved first and last residue. D genes are given only for firm matches. Size values are once, few and many counts, or a class for expanded clones, and some rows have none.

v_call,j_call,d_call,clone_size,cdr3_aa,cdr3_nt
TRBV5-1,TRBJ2-6,NA,NA,CASSLGVSSGANVLTF,TGCGCCAGCAGCTTGGGGGTCAGCTCTGGGGCCAACGTCCTGACTTTC
TRBV6-5,TRBJ2-5,NA,NA,CASSRMGQETQYF,TGTGCCAGCAGTCGGATGGGGCAAGAGACCCAGTACTTC
TRBV5-4,TRBJ1-6,TRBD1,once,CASSPRDRDSPLHF,TGTGCCAGCAGCCCCCGGGACAGGGATTCACCCCTCCACTTT
TRBV6-5,TRBJ2-3,NA,NA,CASRSPVSTDTQYF,TGTGCCAGCAGGAGCCCTGTGAGCACAGATACGCAGTATTTT
TRBV7-2,TRBJ2-7,NA,NA,CASSLWLAAHYEQYF,TGTGCCAGCAGCTTGTGGCTAGCCGCTCATTACGAGCAGTACTTC
TRBV6-5,TRBJ1-1,NA,NA,CASISGRSLNTEAFF,TGTGCCAGCATTTCCGGGCGGAGTTTGAACACTGAAGCTTTCTTT
TRBV11-2,TRBJ1-1,NA,NA,CASRPLGGHAFF,TGTGCCAGCAGACCTCTAGGGGGGCACGCTTTCTTT
TRBV24-1,TRBJ2-2,NA,NA,CATQTVTGELFF,TGTGCCACACAAACAGTCACCGGGGAGCTGTTTTTT
TRBV7-6,TRBJ1-6,NA,NA,CASSLGLGANSPLHF,TGTGCCAGCAGCTTAGGCCTGGGGGCGAATTCACCCCTCCACTTT
TRBV5-6,TRBJ2-3,NA,NA,CASSFFRDTQYF,TGTGCCAGCAGCTTTTTTCGAGATACGCAGTATTTT
TRBV30,TRBJ1-2,NA,once,CAWSSRAYGYTF,TGTGCCTGGAGTAGCAGGGCCTATGGCTACACCTTC